These T cell receptor beta chains were read from a single sample in a study of blood T cell repertoires in COVID-19. This table comes from immunoSEQ multiplex PCR, and its TCRdb copy is limited to in-frame clones, with some not included. The data show under 250,000 clones, with 80% to 85% seen just once and about 5% held by the top ten. Source material: peripheral blood. These receptors all come from a woman in her sixties or seventies with COVID-19, enrolled during active disease. CDR3s include the opening cysteine and the closing phenylalanine or tryptophan. The order of the fields is D gene, V gene, J gene, clone size, CDR3 DNA, CDR3 protein. The D gene is left open where the match is weak. A row's size may be missing; if present it is once, few, many or a size class.

-	TRBV9	TRBJ2-3	-	TGTGCCAGCAGCGCTCCCCTCGGTCGAGGCACAGATACGCAGTATTTT	CASSAPLGRGTDTQYF
TRBD1	TRBV4-1	TRBJ1-2	-	TGCGCCAGCAGCCGACTTATCTCAGGGGGACAAAGCTATGGCTACACCTTC	CASSRLISGGQSYGYTF
-	TRBV18	TRBJ2-7	-	TGTGCCAGCTCACCACGAGAGGAGCAGTACTTC	CASSPREEQYF
-	TRBV5-1	TRBJ2-2	-	TGCGCCAGCAGCTATCAGGGTTACACCGGGGAGCTGTTTTTT	CASSYQGYTGELFF
-	TRBV7-3	TRBJ1-1	-	TGTGCCAGCTCCCCAGGTGTGGGACTAAAACACCCGAACACTGAAGCTTTCTTT	CASSPGVGLKHPNTEAFF
-	TRBV18	TRBJ2-6	-	TGTGCCAGCTCAGGGGACATTTCTGGGGCCAACGTCCTGACTTTC	CASSGDISGANVLTF
TRBD2	TRBV10-3	TRBJ2-3	-	TGTGCCATCAGGGGGACTAGCGGAGCTCGGGATACGCAGTATTTT	CAIRGTSGARDTQYF
TRBD1	TRBV11-2	TRBJ2-1	once	TGTGCCAGCAGCGCACGGGACAGGGGGGTGAATGAGCAGTTCTTC	CASSARDRGVNEQFF
-	TRBV5-1	TRBJ2-2	-	TGCGCCAGCAGCCATACAGGGACGGAGGCCGGGGAGCTGTTTTTT	CASSHTGTEAGELFF
-	TRBV3-1/TRBV3-2	TRBJ1-5	-	TGTGCCAGCAGCCAAGATGGAGATCAGCCCCAGCATTTT	CASSQDGDQPQHF
-	TRBV6-2/TRBV6-3	TRBJ1-1	once	TGTGCCAGCAGTTATAAGACGGAGGGGACTGAAGCTTTCTTT	CASSYKTEGTEAFF
TRBD2	TRBV27	TRBJ2-7	once	TGTGCCAGCAGTTTACGGGGACTAGTGTCCTACGAGCAGTACTTC	CASSLRGLVSYEQYF
-	TRBV28	TRBJ1-1	-	TGTGCCAGCAGTTTAAGAGTGGACACTGAAGCTTTCTTT	CASSLRVDTEAFF
-	TRBV5-5	TRBJ1-5	once	TGTGCCAGCAGCTTGGTGAACTCTCAAGCGCCCCAGCATTTT	CASSLVNSQAPQHF
TRBD1	TRBV6-5	TRBJ2-3	-	TGTGCCAGCAGTTACGAGGGGACAGGTACAGATACGCAGTATTTT	CASSYEGTGTDTQYF
TRBD1	TRBV7-8	TRBJ1-4	-	TGTGCCAGCAGCTTAGGGGAAGGGGGCGATGAAAAACTGTTTTTT	CASSLGEGGDEKLFF
-	TRBV28	TRBJ2-6	-	TGTGCCAGCAGTCAACAGGGTCCTGGGGCCAACGTCCTGACTTTC	CASSQQGPGANVLTF
TRBD1	TRBV5-1	TRBJ1-4	-	TGCGCCAGCAGTCGACAGGGTCTGGATGAAAAACTGTTTTTT	CASSRQGLDEKLFF
-	TRBV12-3/TRBV12-4	TRBJ2-3	-	TGTGCCAGCACCCTAGATACAGATACGCAGTATTTT	CASTLDTDTQYF
-	TRBV11-1	TRBJ2-5	-	TGTGCCAGCAGCCTGGGGGTAGCGGAAGAGACCCAGTACTTC	CASSLGVAEETQYF
-	TRBV14	TRBJ2-2	once	TGTGCCAGCAGCCAAGACCCCAGGTCCCCGGAGCTGTTTTTT	CASSQDPRSPELFF
-	TRBV5-4	TRBJ2-2	-	TGTGCCAGCAGCCACGGCCCCCTAGACCAGAACACCGGGGAGCTGTTTTTT	CASSHGPLDQNTGELFF
-	TRBV10-3	TRBJ2-1	-	TGTGCCATCAGTGAGTCGCGACCAGACTACGGGGGTGAGCAGTTCTTC	CAISESRPDYGGEQFF
TRBD2	TRBV5-5	TRBJ2-5	-	TGTGCCAGCAGCCTCGGGGGGGGCGATCCTGAGACCCAGTACTTC	CASSLGGGDPETQYF
-	TRBV27	TRBJ1-5	-	TGTGCGGTCCCCCCGGGACAAGTAAATAGCAATCAGCCCCAGCATTTT	CAVPPGQVNSNQPQHF
-	TRBV6-5	TRBJ1-6	once	TGTGCCAGCAGTAAGACGCTCGCCCTAGAGTCACCCCTCCACTTT	CASSKTLALESPLHF
TRBD1	TRBV28	TRBJ2-5	-	TGTGCCAGCAGTTTAGCACAGGGGGAACAAGAGACCCAGTACTTC	CASSLAQGEQETQYF
TRBD1	TRBV2	TRBJ2-2	-	TGTGCCAGCACCTCGCAGGGGGCGAGATTAACAACCGGGGAGCTGTTTTTT	CASTSQGARLTTGELFF